What follows are 14 T cell receptor beta chains derived from one specimen sequenced in a study of blood T cell repertoires in COVID-19. Method: immunoSEQ multiplex PCR; TCRdb's copy keeps in-frame clones and lacks some. The profile covers 60,000 to 65,000 clones, with 84% appearing a single time and around 15% taken by the ten largest. Material: peripheral blood. Source of these receptors: a man in his 60s with COVID-19, enrolled during active disease.

This chain uses TRBV2 with TRBJ1-3; TRBD1 agrees at 9 bases. CDR3 size: 15 residues. The germline CDR1 and CDR2 sequences are SNHLY and FYNNEI. Losses at the gene ends were 7 bases for V and 4 bases for J; bases not matched to a gene: 8. The CDR3 DNA sequence: TGTGCCAGCACCCCGGACAGGGGAACAGGAAACACCATATATTTT. It yields the protein CASTPDRGTGNTIYF.

The chain links TRBV2 to TRBJ2-6; 9 bases are shared with TRBD1. The CDR3 runs to 14 residues. Looked up from germline, CDR1 is SNHLY and CDR2 is FYNNEI. J gave up 7 bases and V 6 bases, and 4 bases lay outside the gene matches. CDR3 loop: CASRPTGGANVLTF. Here the CDR3 DNA reads TGTGCCAGCAGGCCGACAGGGGGTGCCAACGTCCTGACTTTC.

In nucleotides, the CDR3 is TGTGCCAGCAGCCATGACATGCGATCTCATATATACAATGAGCAGTTCTTC. It translates to CASSHDMRSHIYNEQFF. The V gene is TRBV4-2, the J gene TRBJ2-1; D remains ambiguous. Trimming shortened V by 3 bases and J by 4 bases, and 19 bases separated the two germline ends. CDR3 length: 17 residues. Germline CDR1 reads LGHNA; CDR2 reads YNFKEQ.

Of note for this clone: In the same sample, other DNA sequences code for this CDR3. Written as DNA, the CDR3 is TGTGCCACCAGCAGAGATCCAGGGGGTACTGAAGCTTTCTTT. Translated: CATSRDPGGTEAFF. The chain is built from TRBV15 and TRBJ1-1, with 7 bases aligning to TRBD1. The CDR3 has 14 residues. Trimming took 0 bases from V and 5 from J; bases not matched to a gene: 3. CDR1 and CDR2 (germline): LNHNV, YYDKDF (reference sequence).

V gene TRBV6-5 combines with J gene TRBJ2-3, with 7 bases identical to TRBD1. Germline assignment: CDR1 MNHEY and CDR2 SVGAGI. Losses at the gene ends were 5 bases for V and 1 base for J; bases not matched to a gene: 6. This CDR3 is built from 15 residues. The CDR3 sequence is CASSTDRLRTDTQYF. The CDR3 DNA sequence: TGTGCCAGCAGTACGGACAGGCTTCGCACAGATACGCAGTATTTT.

The rearrangement links TRBV6-5 to TRBJ1-4; no reliable D call. Trimming pared 4 bases from V and 5 bases from J, leaving 14 bases between. The germline CDR1 and CDR2 sequences are MNHEY and SVGAGI. The CDR3 sequence is 15 residues long. CDR3 residues: CASSLSPLENEKLFF. CDR3 bases: TGTGCCAGCAGTTTATCCCCTTTAGAGAATGAAAAACTGTTTTTT.

The chain has TRBV6-1 and TRBJ2-1, with 8 bases identical to TRBD2. Germline CDR1 MNHNS, CDR2 SASEGT. This CDR3 region has 15 residues. V dropped 2 bases and J dropped 5; count of bases not matched to a gene: 5. The chain's CDR3 is CASSEHSGGNNEQFF. The CDR3 DNA reads TGTGCCAGCAGTGAACACAGCGGGGGAAACAATGAGCAGTTCTTC.

The table lists this clone with many counts. The rearrangement uses TRBV2 and TRBJ1-1; D is possibly TRBD1 (5 bases). V lost 3 bases to trimming and J lost 1 base, with 12 bases between them. This CDR3 region has 15 residues. Looked up from germline, CDR1 is SNHLY and CDR2 is FYNNEI. CDR3 in DNA: TGTGCCAGCAGTGACCGGGGACTTCCGAACACTGAAGCTTTCTTT. Its protein product is CASSDRGLPNTEAFF. Together with reference TRBV2 and TRBJ1-1, the CDR3 gives the full variable domain: EPEVTQTPSHQVTQMGQEVILRCVPISNHLYFYWYRQILGQKVEFLVSFYNNEISEKSEIFDDQFSVERPDGSNFTLKIRSTKLEDSAMYFCASSDRGLPNTEAFFGQGTRLTVV.

The V call is TRBV7-3, the J call TRBJ1-6; tentative D call: TRBD1 (5 bases). Trimming removed 2 bases from V and 8 bases from J, with 10 bases in between. The germline gives CDR1 SGHTA, CDR2 FQGTGA. This CDR3 has 14 amino acids. CDR3 region: CASSLGAGDSPLHF. The CDR3 nucleotides are TGTGCCAGCAGCTTAGGGGCAGGTGATTCACCCCTCCACTTT. The full variable domain, rest sourced from reference TRBV7-3 and TRBJ1-6, is GAGVSQTPSNKVTEKGKYVELRCDPISGHTALYWYRQSLGQGPEFLIYFQGTGAADDSGLPNDRFFAVRPEGSVSTLKIQRTERGDSAVYLCASSLGAGDSPLHFGNGTRLTVT.

The V gene is TRBV24-1, the J gene TRBJ2-3; 7 bases map to TRBD2. CDR3 length equals 15 residues. Per the germline V gene, CDR1 is KGHDR and CDR2 is SFDVKD. The trim removed 3 bases at V and 4 bases at J, leaving 6 bases unmatched. This chain's CDR3 is CATSDGGVWADTQYF. The CDR3 region has the DNA TGTGCCACCAGTGATGGGGGGGTTTGGGCAGATACGCAGTATTTT.

This clone occurred once. V gene TRBV10-3 combines with J gene TRBJ2-3; D remains ambiguous. V was cut by 3 bases and J by 2 bases, with 3 bases left in between. Per germline, CDR1 ENHRY and CDR2 SYGVKD. The CDR3 sequence is 12 residues long. The CDR3 nucleotides read TGTGCCATCAGTGACTCCACAGATACGCAGTATTTT. Protein sequence: CAISDSTDTQYF.

This chain joins TRBV5-6 and TRBJ2-1; 9 nucleotides line up with TRBD1. The length of the CDR3 is 19 residues. V trimming: 2 bases; J trimming: 7 bases; junction bases outside the gene matches: 19. CDR1 is SGHDT, CDR2 YYEEEE, per germline. Written as DNA, the CDR3 is TGTGCCAGCAGCTTCACCCAAACCCTCAACAGGGGGCTCGGGAATGAGCAGTTCTTC. This sequence encodes CASSFTQTLNRGLGNEQFF.

This rearrangement joins TRBV7-2 to TRBJ2-1, with D tentatively TRBD2 (6 bases). V was clipped by 1 base and J by 4 bases, with 11 bases between them. There are 15 residues in the CDR3. Germline CDR1 SGHTA, CDR2 FQGNSA. CDR3 sequence: CASSLVRREYNEQFF. Here the CDR3 DNA reads TGTGCCAGCAGCTTAGTTCGGCGGGAATACAATGAGCAGTTCTTC.

This CDR3 reads CASSRTGNYGYTF. In nucleotides, the CDR3 is TGTGCCAGCAGTCGCACAGGGAACTATGGCTACACCTTC. The chain uses TRBV12-3 or TRBV12-4 and TRBJ1-2; D might be TRBD1 (6 bases). The length of the CDR3 is 13 residues. Trimming removed 5 bases from V and 2 bases from J, with 9 bases in between.